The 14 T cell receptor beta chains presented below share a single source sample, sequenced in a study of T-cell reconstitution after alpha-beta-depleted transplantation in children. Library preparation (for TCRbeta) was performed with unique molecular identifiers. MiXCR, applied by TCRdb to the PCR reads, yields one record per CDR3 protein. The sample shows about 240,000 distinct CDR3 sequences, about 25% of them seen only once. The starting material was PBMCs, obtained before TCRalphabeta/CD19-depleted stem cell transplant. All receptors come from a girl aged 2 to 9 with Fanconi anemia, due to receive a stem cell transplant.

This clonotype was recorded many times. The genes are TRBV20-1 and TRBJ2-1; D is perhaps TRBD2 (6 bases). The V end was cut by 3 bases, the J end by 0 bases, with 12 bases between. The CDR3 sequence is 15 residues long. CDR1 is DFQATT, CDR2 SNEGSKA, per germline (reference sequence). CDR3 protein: CSARAREYSYNEQFF. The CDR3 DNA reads TGCAGTGCTAGGGCGCGGGAATACTCCTACAATGAGCAGTTCTTC.

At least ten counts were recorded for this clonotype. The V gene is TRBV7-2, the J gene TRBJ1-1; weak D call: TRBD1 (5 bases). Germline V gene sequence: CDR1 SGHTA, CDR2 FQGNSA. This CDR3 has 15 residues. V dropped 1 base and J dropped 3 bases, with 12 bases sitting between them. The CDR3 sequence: CASSLGVTEYTEAFF. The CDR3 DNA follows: TGTGCCAGCAGCTTAGGAGTGACAGAGTACACTGAAGCTTTCTTT.

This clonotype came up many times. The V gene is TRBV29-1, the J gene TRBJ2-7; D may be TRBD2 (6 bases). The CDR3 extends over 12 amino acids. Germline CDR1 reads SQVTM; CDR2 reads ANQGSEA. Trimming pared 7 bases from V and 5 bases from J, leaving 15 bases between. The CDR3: CSANLGEDEQYF. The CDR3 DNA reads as TGCAGCGCCAACCTGGGGGAGGACGAGCAGTACTTC.

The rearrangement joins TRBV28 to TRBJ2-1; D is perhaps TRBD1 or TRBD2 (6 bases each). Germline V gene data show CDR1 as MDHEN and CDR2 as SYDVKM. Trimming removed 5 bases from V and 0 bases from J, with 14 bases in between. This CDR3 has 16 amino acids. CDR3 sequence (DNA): TGTGCCAGCAGTGCGGGACAACTTAGCTCCTACAATGAGCAGTTCTTC. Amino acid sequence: CASSAGQLSSYNEQFF. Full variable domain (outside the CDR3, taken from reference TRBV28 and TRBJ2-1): DVKVTQSSRYLVKRTGEKVFLECVQDMDHENMFWYRQDPGLGLRLIYFSYDVKMKEKGDIPEGYSVSREKKERFSLILESASTNQTSMYLCASSAGQLSSYNEQFFGPGTRLTVL.

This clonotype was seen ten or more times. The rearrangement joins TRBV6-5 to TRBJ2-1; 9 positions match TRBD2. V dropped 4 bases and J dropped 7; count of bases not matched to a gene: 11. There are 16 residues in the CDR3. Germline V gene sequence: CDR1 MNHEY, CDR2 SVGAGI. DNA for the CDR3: TGTGCCAGCAGTTCCGCCTCCGGGACTAGCTTAAATGAGCAGTTCTTC. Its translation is CASSSASGTSLNEQFF.

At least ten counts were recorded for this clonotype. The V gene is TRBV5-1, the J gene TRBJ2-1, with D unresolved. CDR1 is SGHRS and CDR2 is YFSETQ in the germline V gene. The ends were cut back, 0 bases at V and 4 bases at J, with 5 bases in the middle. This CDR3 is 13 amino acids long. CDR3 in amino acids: CASSLGIYNEQFF. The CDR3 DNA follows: TGCGCCAGCAGCTTGGGCATATACAATGAGCAGTTCTTC.

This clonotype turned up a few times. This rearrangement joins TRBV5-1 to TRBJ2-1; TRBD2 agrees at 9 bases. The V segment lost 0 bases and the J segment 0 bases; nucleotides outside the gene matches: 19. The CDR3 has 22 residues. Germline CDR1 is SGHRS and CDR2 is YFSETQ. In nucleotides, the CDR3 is TGCGCCAGCAGCTTGGCAGGAGGAAGTACTCCTAGCGGGACGAGCTCCTACAATGAGCAGTTCTTC. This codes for CASSLAGGSTPSGTSSYNEQFF.

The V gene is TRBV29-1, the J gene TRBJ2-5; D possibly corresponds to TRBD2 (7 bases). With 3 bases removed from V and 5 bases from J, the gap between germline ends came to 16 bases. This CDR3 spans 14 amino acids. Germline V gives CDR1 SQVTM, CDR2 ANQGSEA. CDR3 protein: CSVDDGTTGETQYF. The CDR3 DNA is TGCAGCGTTGACGACGGGACTACAGGGGAGACCCAGTACTTC.

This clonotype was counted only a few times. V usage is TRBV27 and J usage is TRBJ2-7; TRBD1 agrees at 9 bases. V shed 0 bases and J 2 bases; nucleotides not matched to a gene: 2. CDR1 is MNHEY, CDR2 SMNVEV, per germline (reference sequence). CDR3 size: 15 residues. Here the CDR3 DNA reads TGTGCCAGCAGTTTATCGGGGACAGGGACCTACGAGCAGTACTTC. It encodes CASSLSGTGTYEQYF.

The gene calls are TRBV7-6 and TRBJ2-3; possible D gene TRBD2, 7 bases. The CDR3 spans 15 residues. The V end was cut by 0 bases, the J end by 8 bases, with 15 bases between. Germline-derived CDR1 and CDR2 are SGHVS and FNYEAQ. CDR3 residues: CASSLATGGWGTQYF. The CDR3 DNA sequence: TGTGCCAGCAGCTTAGCGACGGGGGGCTGGGGTACGCAGTATTTT.

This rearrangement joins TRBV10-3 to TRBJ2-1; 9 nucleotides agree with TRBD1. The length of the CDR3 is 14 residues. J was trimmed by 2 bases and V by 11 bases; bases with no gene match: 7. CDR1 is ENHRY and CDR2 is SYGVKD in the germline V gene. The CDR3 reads CAATGTGPYNEQFF. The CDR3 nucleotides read TGTGCCGCCACCGGGACAGGGCCCTACAATGAGCAGTTCTTC.

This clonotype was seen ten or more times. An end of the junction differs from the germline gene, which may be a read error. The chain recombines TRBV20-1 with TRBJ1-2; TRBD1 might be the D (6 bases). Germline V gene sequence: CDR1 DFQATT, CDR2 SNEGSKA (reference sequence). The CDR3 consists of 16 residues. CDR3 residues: CSARAPTGAVNFGYTF. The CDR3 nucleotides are TGCAGTGCTAGAGCCCCGACAGGCGCTGTTAACTTTGGCTACACCTTC.

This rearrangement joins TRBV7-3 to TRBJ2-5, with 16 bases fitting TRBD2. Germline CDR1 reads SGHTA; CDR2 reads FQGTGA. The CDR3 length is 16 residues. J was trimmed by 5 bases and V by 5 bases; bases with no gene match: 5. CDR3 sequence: CASSLGLAGGPETQYF. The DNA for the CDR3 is TGTGCCAGCAGCCTGGGACTAGCGGGGGGGCCGGAGACCCAGTACTTC.

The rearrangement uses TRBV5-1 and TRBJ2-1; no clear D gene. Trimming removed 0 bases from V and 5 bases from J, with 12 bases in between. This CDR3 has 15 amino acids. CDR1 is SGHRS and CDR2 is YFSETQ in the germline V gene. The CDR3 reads CASSLVQKHNNEQFF. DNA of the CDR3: TGCGCCAGCAGCTTGGTTCAGAAACACAACAATGAGCAGTTCTTC.